Each of the 29 T cell receptor beta chains below was sequenced from the same sample in a study of blood T cell repertoires in COVID-19. Sequencing was performed with immunoSEQ multiplex PCR; in TCRdb, only in-frame clones are kept and a portion is missing. The sample includes 270,000 or so clones, more than 65% of them seen just once. Sequencing was performed on PBMCs or T cells enriched from blood (not recorded which). These receptor sequences come from a man aged 50 to 59 who had recovered from COVID-19.

This clone was recorded once. The chain combines TRBV24-1 with TRBJ1-1; TRBD1 is a possible D gene (5 bases). Germline V gene sequence: CDR1 KGHDR, CDR2 SFDVKD. V lost 5 bases and J 1 base, leaving 16 bases between the germline ends. This CDR3 spans 16 amino acids. In DNA form, the CDR3 reads TGTGCCACCAGTGTTCCGGGGCGGGAGGGGAACACTGAAGCTTTCTTT. This gives the protein CATSVPGREGNTEAFF.

In this sample, this clone turned up once. The chain recombines TRBV10-3 with TRBJ2-5; TRBD2 matches at 16 bases. This CDR3 region has 15 residues. Germline V gene sequence: CDR1 ENHRY, CDR2 SYGVKD. J gave up 4 bases and V 8 bases, and 4 bases lay outside the gene matches. The DNA of the CDR3 is TGTGCCATCGGGACTAGCGGGGGGGCCGGAGAGACCCAGTACTTC. Its protein is CAIGTSGGAGETQYF.

This chain connects TRBV28 to TRBJ2-7; 7 nucleotides agree with TRBD1. Germline CDR1 is MDHEN and CDR2 is SYDVKM. The V gene end was trimmed by 6 bases and the J gene end by 7 bases; junction bases not matched to a gene: 6. The CDR3 extends over 12 amino acids. The DNA for the CDR3 is TGTGCCAGCAGGTCGACAGGGCGAGAGCAGTACTTC. Translated: CASRSTGREQYF. Full variable domain (outside the CDR3, taken from reference TRBV28 and TRBJ2-7): DVKVTQSSRYLVKRTGEKVFLECVQDMDHENMFWYRQDPGLGLRLIYFSYDVKMKEKGDIPEGYSVSREKKERFSLILESASTNQTSMYLCASRSTGREQYFGPGTRLTVT.

The genes are TRBV24-1 and TRBJ2-1; a possible D gene is TRBD2 (6 bases). Between the trimmed V and J ends, which lost 3 bases and 4 bases, there was a span of 9 bases. The CDR3 is 14 residues long. Germline CDR1 and CDR2: KGHDR and SFDVKD. The CDR3 here is CATSDGTLYNEQFF. In DNA form, the CDR3 reads TGTGCCACCAGTGATGGGACTCTTTACAATGAGCAGTTCTTC.

V is TRBV27 and J is TRBJ2-7, with D maybe TRBD1 (6 bases). Looked up from germline, CDR1 is MNHEY and CDR2 is SMNVEV (reference sequence). The length of the CDR3 is 13 residues. V lost 4 bases to trimming and J lost 7 bases, with 14 bases between them. Written as DNA, the CDR3 is TGTGCCAGCAGTTCAGCCAGGGGTGGGGAGCAGTACTTC. Protein product: CASSSARGGEQYF.

V and J are TRBV10-3 and TRBJ2-5; the match to TRBD2 covers 9 bases. This CDR3 is built from 17 residues. V trimming: 2 bases; J trimming: 5 bases; junction bases outside the gene matches: 12. Germline-derived CDR1 and CDR2 are ENHRY and SYGVKD. The CDR3 sequence: CAISEDLAGPRRETQYF. The CDR3 coding sequence is TGTGCCATCAGTGAGGACCTAGCGGGACCAAGGAGGGAGACCCAGTACTTC.

This clone was counted at least ten times. V is TRBV5-1 and J is TRBJ2-2, with 7 bases identical to TRBD2. V gave up 5 bases and J gave up 0 bases; unmatched junction bases: 10. The CDR3 totals 17 residues. Germline lookup yields CDR1 SGHRS and CDR2 YFSETQ. CDR3 sequence reads: CASRLARAGANTGELFF. In DNA form, the CDR3 reads TGCGCCAGCAGGCTGGCCAGGGCGGGAGCGAACACCGGGGAGCTGTTTTTT.

The genes are TRBV7-2 and TRBJ2-3, with D unresolved. V gave up 0 bases and J gave up 14 bases, with 9 bases separating them. Germline lookup yields CDR1 SGHTA and CDR2 FQGNSA. This CDR3 is built from 11 residues. CDR3 in DNA: TGTGCCAGCAGCTTAGCGGCTCCCCCGTATTTT. Protein: CASSLAAPPYF.

The chain combines TRBV5-1 with TRBJ2-5; TRBD2 might be the D (6 bases). Germline CDR1 reads SGHRS; CDR2 reads YFSETQ. CDR3 length equals 14 residues. With 1 base removed from V and 4 bases from J, the gap between germline ends came to 11 bases. The CDR3 DNA sequence: TGCGCCAGCAGCTTGACGGAGGGCAGAGAGACCCAGTACTTC. Encoded protein: CASSLTEGRETQYF.

The rearrangement joins TRBV10-1 to TRBJ2-1; maybe TRBD1 (6 bases). The V gene's germline CDR1 is WNHNN and CDR2 SYGVQD (reference sequence). The V and J ends lost 2 bases and 7 bases respectively, with 9 bases between them. The CDR3 is made up of 13 amino acids. CDR3 amino acids: CASSETRGNEQFF. In DNA form, the CDR3 reads TGCGCCAGCAGTGAGACTAGGGGGAATGAGCAGTTCTTC.

The chain links TRBV5-5 to TRBJ1-2; TRBD1 matches 9 bases. The V gene's germline CDR1 is SGHKS and CDR2 YYEKEE (reference sequence). The CDR3 is 14 residues long. V was clipped by 4 bases and J by 7 bases; unmatched bases: 8. This CDR3 is CASSPGQGTFGYTF. CDR3 bases: TGTGCCAGCAGCCCCGGACAGGGGACGTTTGGCTACACCTTC.

The chain links TRBV3-1 (or the pseudogene TRBV3-2) to TRBJ1-6; D might be TRBD1 (5 bases). Germline V gives CDR1 LGHDT, CDR2 YNNKEL (reference sequence). The CDR3 loop spans 17 amino acids. V shed 4 bases and J shed 1 base, with 14 bases lying between them. The CDR3 loop is CASSRISRGSYNSPLHF. For the CDR3, the DNA is TGTGCCAGCAGCCGCATTAGTCGGGGGTCCTATAATTCACCCCTCCACTTT.

Concerning this clone: This specimen includes other DNA sequences encoding the same CDR3. The rearrangement links TRBV20-1 to TRBJ1-5; TRBD1 is a possible D gene (6 bases). The V gene lost 3 bases and the J gene lost 6 bases, with 9 bases spanning the gap. CDR1 is DFQATT and CDR2 is SNEGSKA in the germline V gene (reference sequence). This CDR3 is 12 amino acids long. The CDR3 reads CSASRRGQPQHF. CDR3 in DNA: TGCAGTGCTAGTCGCAGGGGTCAGCCCCAGCATTTT.

The CDR3 sequence: CASSLAGVKQFF. For the CDR3, the DNA is TGTGCCAGCAGTCTAGCGGGGGTGAAGCAGTTCTTC. J is TRBJ2-1 and V is TRBV21-1; the table gives TRBD2 as D, unverified against the DNA. TRBV21-1 is annotated as a pseudogene. The CDR3 loop spans 12 amino acids.

This rearrangement joins TRBV3-1 (or the pseudogene TRBV3-2) to TRBJ1-6, with D tentatively TRBD1 (6 bases). CDR3 length equals 14 residues. Trimming removed 1 base at V and 9 bases at J, with 10 bases between. From germline, CDR1 is LGHDT and CDR2 YNNKEL (reference sequence). CDR3 protein: CASSQGTVSSPLHF. CDR3 bases: TGTGCCAGCAGCCAAGGGACAGTTAGTTCACCCCTCCACTTT.

The chain carries TRBV5-1 and TRBJ1-2, with a possible D match to TRBD1 (5 bases). This CDR3 contains 13 residues. Trimming took 4 bases from V and 4 from J, leaving 11 bases between them. From germline, CDR1 is SGHRS and CDR2 YFSETQ. The CDR3 here is CASSATVSYGYTF. The CDR3 DNA reads TGCGCCAGCAGCGCGACAGTCAGCTATGGCTACACCTTC.

The J gene is TRBJ2-7, the V gene TRBV6-5; tentative D call: TRBD2 (5 bases). The germline V gene encodes CDR1 MNHEY and CDR2 SVGAGI. The CDR3 extends over 11 amino acids. Between the trimmed V and J ends, which lost 5 bases and 12 bases, there was a span of 14 bases. CDR3 sequence (DNA): TGTGCCAGCAGTCCTGGCCCCGGGGTGTACTTC. Protein product: CASSPGPGVYF.

This chain joins TRBV29-1 and TRBJ1-5; 7 bases map to TRBD1. CDR3 length: 13 amino acids. The germline V gene encodes CDR1 SQVTM and CDR2 ANQGSEA. After removal of 3 bases from V and 3 bases from J, the junction contained 2 bases not matched to a gene. The CDR3 sequence is CSVETGFNQPQHF. DNA of the CDR3: TGCAGCGTTGAGACAGGGTTCAATCAGCCCCAGCATTTT.

About this clone itself: Other DNA sequences in the sample encode the same CDR3. The chain recombines TRBV20-1 with TRBJ2-6; tentative D call: TRBD2 (5 bases). The germline CDR1 and CDR2 sequences are DFQATT and SNEGSKA (reference sequence). V lost 3 bases and J lost 0, with 6 bases in between. The CDR3 length is 14 residues. DNA of the CDR3: TGCAGTGCTAGTCGGGGCTCTGGGGCCAACGTCCTGACTTTC. Its protein product is CSASRGSGANVLTF.

The DNA for the CDR3 is TGTGCCAGCTCCGCCGGTTACGGGAGTTCTATGCAGCAGTACTTC. It encodes CASSAGYGSSMQQYF. This chain joins TRBV18 and TRBJ2-7; D is perhaps TRBD2 (6 bases). V lost 6 bases to trimming and J lost 8 bases, with 23 bases between them. Germline V gene sequence: CDR1 KGHSH, CDR2 LQKENI. This CDR3 spans 15 amino acids. Using reference TRBV18 and TRBJ2-7 for the parts outside the CDR3, the full variable domain is NAGVMQNPRHLVRRRGQEARLRCSPMKGHSHVYWYRQLPEEGLKFMVYLQKENIIDESGMPKERFSAEFPKEGPSILRIQQVVRGDSAAYFCASSAGYGSSMQQYFGPGTRLTVT.

V gene TRBV10-3 combines with J gene TRBJ1-1; TRBD1 might be the D (6 bases). V lost 4 bases, J lost 7 bases, and 19 bases lay in between. The germline gives CDR1 ENHRY, CDR2 SYGVKD. The length of the CDR3 is 15 residues. The CDR3 loop is CAISGDRSGRDEAFF. The CDR3 nucleotides are TGTGCCATCAGTGGCGACAGGTCTGGTCGAGATGAAGCTTTCTTT.

J is TRBJ1-2 and V is TRBV5-1; TRBD1 might be the D (5 bases). CDR1 is SGHRS and CDR2 is YFSETQ in the germline V gene. V was pared by 0 bases and J by 5 bases, with 11 bases between. There are 14 residues in the CDR3. CDR3 nucleotide sequence: TGCGCCAGCAGCTTGGTCGCCAGGGATTATGGCTACACCTTC. Protein: CASSLVARDYGYTF. Drawing the rest from reference TRBV5-1 and TRBJ1-2, the complete variable domain is KAGVTQTPRYLIKTRGQQVTLSCSPISGHRSVSWYQQTPGQGLQFLFEYFSETQRNKGNFPGRFSGRQFSNSRSEMNVSTLELGDSALYLCASSLVARDYGYTFGSGTRLTVV.

V and J are TRBV5-5 and TRBJ2-5; tentative D call: TRBD2 (7 bases). This CDR3 is built from 15 residues. The germline CDR1 and CDR2 sequences are SGHKS and YYEKEE (reference sequence). V was clipped by 2 bases and J by 1 base, with 12 bases between them. The CDR3 protein is CASSFRGGSQETQYF. Written as DNA, the CDR3 is TGTGCCAGCAGCTTTAGGGGGGGATCCCAAGAGACCCAGTACTTC. Full variable domain (rest looked up from reference TRBV5-5 and TRBJ2-5): DAGVTQSPTHLIKTRGQQVTLRCSPISGHKSVSWYQQVLGQGPQFIFQYYEKEERGRGNFPDRFSARQFPNYSSELNVNALLLGDSALYLCASSFRGGSQETQYFGPGTRLLVL.

This chain uses TRBV7-9 with TRBJ2-7, with 12 bases that match TRBD2. V was pared by 5 bases and J by 0 bases, with 2 bases of the junction left unmatched. The germline gives CDR1 SEHNR, CDR2 FQNEAQ (reference sequence). This CDR3 is 15 amino acids long. CDR3 sequence (DNA): TGTGCCAGCAGCCCTAGCGGGAGGGCCTCCTACGAGCAGTACTTC. The encoded protein is CASSPSGRASYEQYF.

The chain has TRBV12-5 and TRBJ2-1; 12 positions match TRBD2. J gave up 8 bases and V 5 bases, and 10 bases lay outside the gene matches. Germline CDR1 and CDR2: LGHNT and FRNRAP. CDR3 length: 16 residues. The CDR3 nucleotides are TGTGCTAGTGGTCTAACCCCTAGCGGGAGGGCGCATGAGCAGTTCTTC. It translates to CASGLTPSGRAHEQFF.

This chain joins TRBV5-1 and TRBJ2-1, with 8 bases identical to TRBD1. V lost 5 bases, J lost 4 bases, and 8 bases stayed unmatched. CDR1 and CDR2 from the germline V gene are SGHRS and YFSETQ. This CDR3 has 15 amino acids. CDR3 sequence: CASSSGTGIYNEQFF. DNA of the CDR3: TGCGCCAGCAGTTCTGGGACAGGCATTTACAATGAGCAGTTCTTC.

V is TRBV5-1 and J is TRBJ2-1, with D hard to call. Between the trimmed V and J ends, which lost 0 bases and 0 bases, there was a span of 10 bases. Germline assignment: CDR1 SGHRS and CDR2 YFSETQ. The CDR3 has 16 amino acids. The CDR3 DNA sequence: TGCGCCAGCAGCTTGGCGAACAGATACTCCTACAATGAGCAGTTCTTC. Amino acids: CASSLANRYSYNEQFF. Looking up the rest from reference TRBV5-1 and TRBJ2-1 gives the full variable domain: KAGVTQTPRYLIKTRGQQVTLSCSPISGHRSVSWYQQTPGQGLQFLFEYFSETQRNKGNFPGRFSGRQFSNSRSEMNVSTLELGDSALYLCASSLANRYSYNEQFFGPGTRLTVL.

The V and J genes are TRBV6-5 and TRBJ1-3; no clear D gene. Germline CDR1 reads MNHEY; CDR2 reads SVGAGI. Deletions cut 5 bases from V and 4 bases from J, with 15 bases between. This CDR3 contains 15 residues. The CDR3 sequence: CASSRDGVGGNTIYF. CDR3 bases: TGTGCCAGCAGTCGAGACGGGGTGGGAGGAAACACCATATATTTT.

V and J are TRBV11-3 and TRBJ2-1; D is perhaps TRBD2 (5 bases). Per the germline V gene, CDR1 is SGHNT and CDR2 is YENEEA. Trimming left V 8 bases short and J 0 bases short, with 8 bases between. CDR3 length equals 13 residues. CDR3 coding DNA: TGTGCCAGCGTAGCGCGCTCCTACAATGAGCAGTTCTTC. It translates to CASVARSYNEQFF.